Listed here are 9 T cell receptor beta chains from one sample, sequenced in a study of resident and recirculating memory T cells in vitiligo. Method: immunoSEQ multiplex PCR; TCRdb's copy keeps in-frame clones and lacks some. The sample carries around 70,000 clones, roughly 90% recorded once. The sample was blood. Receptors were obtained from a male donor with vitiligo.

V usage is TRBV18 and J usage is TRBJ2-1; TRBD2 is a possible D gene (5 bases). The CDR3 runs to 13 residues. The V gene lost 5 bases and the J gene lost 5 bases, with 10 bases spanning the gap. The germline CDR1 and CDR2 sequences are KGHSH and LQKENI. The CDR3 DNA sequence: TGTGCCAGCTCAGACGGAGGAAACAATGAGCAGTTCTTC. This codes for CASSDGGNNEQFF.

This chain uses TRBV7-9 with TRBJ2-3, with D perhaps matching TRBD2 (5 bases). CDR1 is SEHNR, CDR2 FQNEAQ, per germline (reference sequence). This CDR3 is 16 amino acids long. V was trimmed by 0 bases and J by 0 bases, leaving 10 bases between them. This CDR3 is CASSLAQWESTDTQYF. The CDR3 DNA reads TGTGCCAGCAGCTTAGCGCAATGGGAGAGCACAGATACGCAGTATTTT. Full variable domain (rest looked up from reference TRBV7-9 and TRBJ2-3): DTGVSQNPRHKITKRGQNVTFRCDPISEHNRLYWYRQTLGQGPEFLTYFQNEAQLEKSRLLSDRFSAERPKGSFSTLEIQRTEQGDSAMYLCASSLAQWESTDTQYFGPGTRLTVL.

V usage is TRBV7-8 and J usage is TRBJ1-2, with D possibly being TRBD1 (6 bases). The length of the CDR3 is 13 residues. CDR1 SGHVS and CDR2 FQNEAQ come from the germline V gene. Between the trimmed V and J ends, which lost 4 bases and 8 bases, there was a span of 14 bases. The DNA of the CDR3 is TGTGCCAGCAGCTACCTAGGACAGACCGGCTACACCTTC. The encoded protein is CASSYLGQTGYTF.

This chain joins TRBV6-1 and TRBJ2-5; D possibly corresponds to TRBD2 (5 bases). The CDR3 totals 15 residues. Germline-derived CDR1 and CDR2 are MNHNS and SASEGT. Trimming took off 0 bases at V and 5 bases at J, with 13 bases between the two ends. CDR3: CASSEAPSGRETQYF. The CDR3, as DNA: TGTGCCAGCAGTGAAGCGCCCTCGGGAAGGGAGACCCAGTACTTC.

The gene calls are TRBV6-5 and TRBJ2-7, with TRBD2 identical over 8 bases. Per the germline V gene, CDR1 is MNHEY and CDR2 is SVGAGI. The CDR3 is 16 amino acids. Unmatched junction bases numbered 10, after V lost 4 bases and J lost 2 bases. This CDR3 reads CASSLVAGSSPYEQYF. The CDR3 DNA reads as TGTGCCAGCAGTTTAGTAGCGGGGTCATCCCCCTACGAGCAGTACTTC.

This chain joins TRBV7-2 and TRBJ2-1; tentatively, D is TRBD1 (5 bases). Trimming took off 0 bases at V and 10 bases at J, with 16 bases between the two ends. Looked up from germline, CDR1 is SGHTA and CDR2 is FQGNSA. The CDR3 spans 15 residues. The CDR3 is CASSLAGLGAREQFF. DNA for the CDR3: TGTGCCAGCAGCTTAGCCGGATTAGGGGCCAGGGAGCAGTTCTTC. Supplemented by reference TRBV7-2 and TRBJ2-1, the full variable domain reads GAGVSQSPSNKVTEKGKDVELRCDPISGHTALYWYRQSLGQGLEFLIYFQGNSAPDKSGLPSDRFSAERTGGSVSTLTIQRTQQEDSAVYLCASSLAGLGAREQFFGPGTRLTVL.

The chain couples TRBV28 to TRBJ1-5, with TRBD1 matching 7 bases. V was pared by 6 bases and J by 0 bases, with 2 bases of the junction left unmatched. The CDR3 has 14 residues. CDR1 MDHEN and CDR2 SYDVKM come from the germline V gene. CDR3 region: CASRDRHSNQPQHF. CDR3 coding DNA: TGTGCCAGCAGGGACAGGCATAGCAATCAGCCCCAGCATTTT.

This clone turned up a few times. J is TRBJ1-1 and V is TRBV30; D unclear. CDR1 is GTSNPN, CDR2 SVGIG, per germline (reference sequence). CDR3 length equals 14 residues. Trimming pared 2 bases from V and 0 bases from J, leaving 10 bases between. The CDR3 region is CAWSHTTVNTEAFF. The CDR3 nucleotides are TGTGCCTGGAGTCACACTACGGTGAACACTGAAGCTTTCTTT.

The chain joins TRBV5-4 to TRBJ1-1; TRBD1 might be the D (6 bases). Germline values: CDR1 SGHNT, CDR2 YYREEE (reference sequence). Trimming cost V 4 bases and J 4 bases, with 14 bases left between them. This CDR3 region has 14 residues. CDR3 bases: TGTGCCAGCAGCACCTGGGGGGGGGCCACTGAAGCTTTCTTT. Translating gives CASSTWGGATEAFF.